This TCR beta chain was sequenced during a study of blood T cell repertoires in COVID-19. Study details: Some COVID-19 samples were acute and others convalescent; all came from the United States, Italy and Spain.

Germline-derived CDR1 and CDR2 are SGDLS and YYNGEE. The V gene end was trimmed by 4 bases and the J gene end by 2 bases; junction bases not matched to a gene: 5. The CDR3 is 16 amino acids. This clone has a single count. The protocol was immunoSEQ multiplex PCR, while the TCRdb copy is restricted to in-frame clones and leaves out a portion. This sample has around 95,000 clones, with more than 85% found just once. The sequence was collected from a man in his fifties with active COVID-19. V and J are TRBV9 and TRBJ2-2; TRBD1 matches 10 bases. The sample taken for sequencing was peripheral blood. CDR3 bases: TGTGCCAGCAGCAAATGGGACAGGGGAAACACCGGGGAGCTGTTTTTT. Its protein is CASSKWDRGNTGELFF.